Here is one T cell receptor beta chain with its context. Its antigen remains undetermined. No base quality values were provided; no much bigger clone lies one nucleotide off. The sample comes from a study of shared clonotypes between healthy human individuals (dated by TCRdb to 2018 to 2021). Regarding the study in general: The cohort comprised a couple of women and a few men aged 18 to 49 years. For each donor, CD4 naive and CD4 memory were each given three plates, CD8 naive was given two plates, and CD8 memory was given one plate. To estimate repertoire size and how much clonotype sharing occurs between individuals, the study deeply sequenced the blood TCR repertoires of five or six healthy adults. Libraries were prepared and TCR repertoires were sequenced by different laboratories using diverse techniques, in order to increase sequencing depth and limit assay-specific biases. Each donor's leukapheresis produced roughly between about 0.9 and 9.5 billion PBMCs. Overall study results and their limits: Rarefaction of sorted-subset datasets indicated incomplete sequencing despite the large sequencing depth. When several donors were compared, the shared fraction of clonotypes was about 5.4% for naive CD4, 3.5% for naive CD8, about 2.4% for memory CD4, and about 0.36% for memory CD8. Sampling was limited to blood, and TCR repertoires in tissue likely differ from TCR repertoires in blood. Larger estimated clonotype richness was generally found for naive subsets than for memory subsets. Based on pairwise subsampling, the degree of clonotype sharing among donors was expected to be affected by sequencing depth. Clonotypes shared by all four sorted-subset donors showed higher generation probabilities than non-shared clonotypes. Because the study included only a small number of donors, the genetic and exposure-history diversity represented was limited.

Trimming removed 2 bases from V and 8 bases from J, leaving 12 bases between the germline ends. Reading the germline V gene gives CDR1 MNHEY and CDR2 SVGAGI. The CDR3 goes from the cysteine to the phenylalanine over 14 residues. Only the CDR3 DNA is retained, 42 bases long and in frame from the first base. The donors were healthy, HIV-negative adults with no recently reported acute infections or vaccinations. All donors were Caucasian adults living in Nashville, Tennessee, USA. CD4+ T cells were enriched through magnetic negative selection, after which naive cells were positively selected on CD45RA and the remaining negative fraction served as the memory subset. Blood was collected by leukapheresis, and PBMCs were isolated by Ficoll-Histopaque density gradient centrifugation and then cryopreserved in liquid nitrogen vapor phase. Analytical flow cytometry was used to check the purity and quantity of each magnetically sorted T cell population. Genomic DNA was isolated from every sorted fraction and measured by UV absorbance on a Nanodrop 2000c.

Using the deep immunoSEQ assay, TCR CDR3 regions were amplified from genomic DNA by multiplex PCR. For each cell subset, the extracted genomic DNA was distributed evenly across all wells of several immunoSEQ 96-well plates, and each plate served as one replicate. For sorted subsets, about 210 ng of genomic DNA, equivalent to tens of thousands of T cell genomes, went into each replicate PCR. The purified libraries were quantified using a Qubit 3.0 fluorometer, sized with a Bioanalyzer 2100, and then quantified again using the KAPA Library Quantification kit. Every immunoSEQ 96-well plate was sequenced on a dedicated single-read 150-cycle Illumina NextSeq 550 flow cell. In the original analysis: Because only junctional sequences without quality scores were contained in the immunoSEQ output, filtering matching that applied to full-length reads could not be performed. Sequences were annotated with PyIR, a Python wrapper for IgBLAST v1.9, and V/J genes and CDR3 were assigned using IMGT germline references. Any read was removed if the V/J assignment was weak (E-value above 1e-6), the CDR3 was missing, or the read contained stop codons, out-of-frame junctions, or ambiguous translated residues. V3J clonotypes were defined by identical inferred V gene, J gene, and CDR3 amino acid sequence. Percentage overlap between repertoires was computed as shared unique clonotypes divided by the size of the smaller repertoire. Three approaches were used to assess repertoire richness: RTK rarefaction, the Chao1 estimator, and Recon v2.1 estimates of unobserved clonotypes. For all TCRbeta clonotypes obtained by the gDNA method from four donors, generation probabilities were computed with OLGA. TCRdb holds this immuneACCESS table with in-frame rearrangements only. Some clones are missing; in checked studies, unresolved V genes explain under half, and the rest has no known cause. That table is the source of V, J and clone size, and D and trimming were worked out from the DNA. The sample table shows some 2 million clones, and 95% are seen once. The top ten hold 0.13% of the sample.

The source is a man in his late teens or twenties in good health. The V and J segments used are TRBV6-5 and TRBJ1-4; a tentative D match to TRBD1 spans 5 bases. Sequenced input: naive CD4+ T cells sorted from blood. Interpreted using the paper, the cell subset or site label stands for: CD45RA+ positively selected. The CDR3 reads CASSYQGLGEKLFF. Read as DNA, the sequence is TGTGCCAGCAGTTACCAGGGACTTGGGGAAAAACTGTTTTTT.